The next 13 T cell receptor beta chains were all read from a single sample in a study of T cell repertoires in cytomegalovirus infection. No antigen has been assigned to these receptors. TCRdb recomputed calls from the reads with MiXCR, one row per CDR3 protein. The table includes hundreds of thousands of distinct CDR3 sequences, approximately 32% detected once. The sample here was cultured PBMCs, taken from culture after CMV antigen stimulation. The receptors stem from a human donor in good health (CMV status not recorded). Some clones in this sample may be carry-over from other donors' samples.

This clonotype turned up a few times. DNA for the CDR3: TGTGCCAGCAGCTTAGGGGGTTTCGGTCAGCCCCAGCATTTT. Its translation: CASSLGGFGQPQHF. The chain is built from TRBV7-6 and TRBJ1-5; D call uncertain. Trimming cost V 1 base and J 6 bases, with 10 bases left between them. Germline values: CDR1 SGHVS, CDR2 FNYEAQ. The CDR3 loop spans 14 amino acids.

This clonotype was counted many times. The chain combines TRBV28 with TRBJ2-1; 9 bases line up with TRBD1. V was pared by 4 bases and J by 8 bases, with 24 bases of the junction left unmatched. The CDR3 contains 20 residues. Germline V CDR1 and CDR2: MDHEN, SYDVKM. The CDR3 reads CASSSTGGSGLPREIHEQFF. The CDR3 region has the DNA TGTGCCAGCAGTTCCACAGGGGGCTCAGGACTACCTCGGGAGATCCATGAGCAGTTCTTC.

This clonotype was seen a few times. This rearrangement joins TRBV2 to TRBJ1-3; no reliable D call. Per the germline V gene, CDR1 is SNHLY and CDR2 is FYNNEI. Trimming took 11 bases from V and 0 from J, leaving 14 bases between them. This CDR3 is built from 14 residues. This chain's CDR3 is CAGKTLASGNTIYF. For the CDR3, the DNA is TGTGCCGGCAAGACGCTAGCCTCTGGAAACACCATATATTTT.

The chain recombines TRBV6-5 with TRBJ2-1; 9 positions agree with TRBD1. The junction had 11 bases not matched to a gene; V was cut back by 5 bases and J by 9 bases. This CDR3 has 15 amino acids. Per germline, CDR1 MNHEY and CDR2 SVGAGI. The CDR3 here is CASSIGTGPTGEQFF. CDR3 DNA sequence: TGTGCCAGCAGTATCGGGACAGGGCCCACCGGTGAGCAGTTCTTC.

J is TRBJ2-1 and V is TRBV7-8, with TRBD2 identical over 13 bases. The CDR3 has 15 amino acids. Per the germline V gene, CDR1 is SGHVS and CDR2 is FQNEAQ. V was clipped by 5 bases and J by 6 bases; unmatched bases: 4. Written as DNA, the CDR3 is TGTGCCAGCAGCGGACGACTAGCGGGAGGCAATGAGCAGTTCTTC. Encoded protein: CASSGRLAGGNEQFF. The full variable domain, in which reference TRBV7-8 and TRBJ2-1 provide the parts outside the CDR3, is GAGVSQSPRYKVAKRGQDVALRCDPISGHVSLFWYQQALGQGPEFLTYFQNEAQLDKSGLPSDRFFAERPEGSVSTLKIQRTQQEDSAVYLCASSGRLAGGNEQFFGPGTRLTVL.

This rearrangement joins TRBV7-9 to TRBJ1-2; tentatively, D is TRBD1 (5 bases). V gave up 5 bases and J gave up 4 bases, with 14 bases separating them. Per germline, CDR1 SEHNR and CDR2 FQNEAQ (reference sequence). The length of the CDR3 is 14 residues. The CDR3 here is CASSPSGLGYGYTF. The CDR3 DNA is TGTGCCAGCAGCCCCTCGGGGCTTGGCTATGGCTACACCTTC.

CDR3 coding DNA: TGTGCCAGCAGTTCCAGCCCCCCAGGGACTAGCACAGATACGCAGTATTTT. Amino acids: CASSSSPPGTSTDTQYF. The chain is built from TRBV6-1 and TRBJ2-3; possibly TRBD2 for D (6 bases). CDR3 length: 17 amino acids. Germline lookup yields CDR1 MNHNS and CDR2 SASEGT. V was cut by 5 bases and J by 0 bases, with 18 bases left in between.

There are a few counts of this clonotype. The rearrangement links TRBV20-1 to TRBJ1-2; D is unresolved. The CDR3 covers 12 residues. CDR1 and CDR2 from the germline V gene are DFQATT and SNEGSKA (reference sequence). V shed 3 bases and J shed 8 bases, with 13 bases lying between them. CDR3 residues: CSARTLELGYTF. Here the CDR3 DNA reads TGCAGTGCTAGGACCCTCGAACTCGGCTACACCTTC.

The chain has TRBV6-6 and TRBJ2-1; 8 positions match TRBD1. Losses at the gene ends were 2 bases for V and 5 bases for J; bases not matched to a gene: 8. The germline CDR1 and CDR2 sequences are MNHNY and SVGAGI (reference sequence). This CDR3 has 16 amino acids. CDR3 in DNA: TGTGCCAGCAGTTACCCTAGGACAGGGAACCACAATGAGCAGTTCTTC. Protein sequence: CASSYPRTGNHNEQFF.

This clonotype was counted between two and nine times. J is TRBJ2-7 and V is TRBV12-3 or TRBV12-4; TRBD2 matches 7 bases. CDR3 length: 15 amino acids. With V trimmed by 4 bases and J by 3 bases, 9 bases remained unmatched. CDR3 in amino acids: CASSWTSSGHYEQYF. The CDR3 DNA sequence: TGTGCCAGCAGTTGGACCTCTAGCGGCCACTACGAGCAGTACTTC.

This clonotype was counted at least ten times. The chain has TRBV6-6 and TRBJ1-4; no definite D call. Between the trimmed V and J ends, which lost 6 bases and 2 bases, there was a span of 13 bases. Germline V gene lookup returns CDR1 MNHNY and CDR2 SVGAGI (reference sequence). The CDR3 has 15 residues. Written as DNA, the CDR3 is TGTGCCAGCAGCCCAGACTGGGCTACTAATGAAAAACTGTTTTTT. It specifies CASSPDWATNEKLFF.

This clonotype occurred once. The chain links TRBV28 to TRBJ1-3; maybe TRBD1 (5 bases). Trimming took off 2 bases at V and 2 bases at J, with 10 bases between the two ends. Per the germline V gene, CDR1 is MDHEN and CDR2 is SYDVKM. CDR3 size: 15 residues. Here the CDR3 reads CASSLAGIAGNTIYF. The CDR3 DNA sequence: TGTGCCAGCAGTTTAGCAGGGATCGCTGGAAACACCATATATTTT.

This chain's CDR3 is CASSLGGQLNEQFF. The CDR3 nucleotides are TGCGCCAGCAGCTTGGGGGGCCAGCTCAATGAGCAGTTCTTC. V gene TRBV5-1 combines with J gene TRBJ2-1, with D possibly TRBD1 on 5 matching bases. The CDR3 consists of 14 residues. V was trimmed by 0 bases and J by 6 bases, leaving 10 bases between them. Germline V gene data show CDR1 as SGHRS and CDR2 as YFSETQ.